This is a list of T cell receptor beta chains from one sample in a study of shared T cell receptors in the human thymus. Assay: immunoSEQ multiplex PCR; the TCRdb copy retains only in-frame clones and omits some. The sample yields some 720,000 clones, roughly 90% seen once. These data were also filed under a second study, of human thymus T cells.

Sequencing was done on a sample of thymocytes. The origin of the receptors is a boy in the first two years of life with a congenital heart defect. CDR3s include the opening cysteine and the closing phenylalanine or tryptophan. A D gene is named only where the DNA matches it firmly. The size of a clone is reported for some rows only, either as once, few or many, or as a class for expanded clones.

d_call: -
j_call: TRBJ2-1
clone_size: -
v_call: TRBV15
cdr3_nt: TGTGCCGCCGGGACTTCCAATGAGCAGTTCTTC
cdr3_aa: CAAGTSNEQFF

d_call: TRBD1
j_call: TRBJ1-2
clone_size: once
v_call: TRBV5-6
cdr3_nt: TGTGCCAGCAGCTTCTCCTCCTTGCAGGGGGCAAATGGCTACACCTTC
cdr3_aa: CASSFSSLQGANGYTF

d_call: TRBD2
j_call: TRBJ2-1
clone_size: -
v_call: TRBV14
cdr3_nt: TGTGCCAGCAGCCCGGGGGGTAGCGGGAATCTTGAGCAGTTCTTC
cdr3_aa: CASSPGGSGNLEQFF

d_call: -
j_call: TRBJ2-7
clone_size: -
v_call: TRBV28
cdr3_nt: TGTGCCCGTCCTCGAAGGGAGGCCGAACCGTCCTACGAGCAGTACTTC
cdr3_aa: CARPRREAEPSYEQYF

d_call: -
j_call: TRBJ2-7
clone_size: -
v_call: TRBV5-6
cdr3_nt: TGTGCCAGCAGTTCAGCCTACGAGCAGTACTTC
cdr3_aa: CASSSAYEQYF

d_call: -
j_call: TRBJ2-7
clone_size: -
v_call: TRBV7-8
cdr3_nt: TGTGCCAGCAGCCCCCATTACTACTACGAGCAGTACTTC
cdr3_aa: CASSPHYYYEQYF

d_call: -
j_call: TRBJ2-3
clone_size: -
v_call: TRBV27
cdr3_nt: TGTGCCAGCAGTTTGACTGGCAAAACAGATACGCAGTATTTT
cdr3_aa: CASSLTGKTDTQYF

d_call: TRBD1
j_call: TRBJ2-3
clone_size: -
v_call: TRBV11-2
cdr3_nt: TGTGCCAGCAGCTTAGCGGGACAGGCGGGAGATACGCAGTATTTT
cdr3_aa: CASSLAGQAGDTQYF

d_call: TRBD2
j_call: TRBJ2-7
clone_size: -
v_call: TRBV30
cdr3_nt: TGTGCCTGGAGTGTCCCGACTAGCAGGCCCTTTTACGAGCAGTACTTC
cdr3_aa: CAWSVPTSRPFYEQYF

d_call: -
j_call: TRBJ2-7
clone_size: few
v_call: TRBV29-1
cdr3_nt: TGCAGTGTCAGGGGTGACGAGCAGTACTTC
cdr3_aa: CSVRGDEQYF

d_call: TRBD1
j_call: TRBJ1-2
clone_size: once
v_call: TRBV23-1
cdr3_nt: TGCGCCAGCAAAACAGGGGGCGGCTACACCTTC
cdr3_aa: CASKTGGGYTF

d_call: TRBD1
j_call: TRBJ1-4
clone_size: -
v_call: TRBV5-1
cdr3_nt: TGCGCCAGCAGCTTGGACAGGGGTCGGGAAAAACTGTTTTTT
cdr3_aa: CASSLDRGREKLFF

d_call: -
j_call: TRBJ2-1
clone_size: few
v_call: TRBV20-1
cdr3_nt: TGCAGTGCGCTACAGCACAATGAGCAGTTCTTC
cdr3_aa: CSALQHNEQFF

d_call: TRBD1
j_call: TRBJ2-7
clone_size: -
v_call: TRBV28
cdr3_nt: TGTGCCAGCAGGCCGCGGGACAGGTCTGCCTACGAGCAGTACTTC
cdr3_aa: CASRPRDRSAYEQYF

d_call: -
j_call: TRBJ2-5
clone_size: -
v_call: TRBV18
cdr3_nt: TGTGCCAGCTCAGTCCACCGTGGGGGGAACTTTCAAGAGACCCAGTACTTC
cdr3_aa: CASSVHRGGNFQETQYF

d_call: TRBD1
j_call: TRBJ2-2
clone_size: -
v_call: TRBV7-9
cdr3_nt: TGTGCCAGCAGCTTATACGGACAGGGGGAGGACACCGGGGAGCTGTTTTTT
cdr3_aa: CASSLYGQGEDTGELFF

d_call: TRBD1
j_call: TRBJ2-5
clone_size: -
v_call: TRBV28
cdr3_nt: TGTGCCAGCAGTTTATTGTCGGGACAGGGCGTTGGAGAGACCCAGTACTTC
cdr3_aa: CASSLLSGQGVGETQYF

d_call: -
j_call: TRBJ2-7
clone_size: -
v_call: TRBV20-1
cdr3_nt: TGCAGTGCTCCCACAGGGTACGAGCAGTACTTC
cdr3_aa: CSAPTGYEQYF

d_call: TRBD2
j_call: TRBJ2-3
clone_size: -
v_call: TRBV6-5
cdr3_nt: TGTGCCAGCAGGCCTAGCGGGAGTACGCAGTATTTT
cdr3_aa: CASRPSGSTQYF

d_call: TRBD2
j_call: TRBJ2-2
clone_size: -
v_call: TRBV28
cdr3_nt: TGTGCCAGCAGGGATGAGACTAGCGGCGCGAACACCGGGGAGCTGTTTTTT
cdr3_aa: CASRDETSGANTGELFF

d_call: -
j_call: TRBJ2-7
clone_size: -
v_call: TRBV5-1
cdr3_nt: TGCGCCAGCAGCTTGGCGGCAGGGGAGGGAAACGAGCAGTACTTC
cdr3_aa: CASSLAAGEGNEQYF

d_call: TRBD2
j_call: TRBJ2-7
clone_size: -
v_call: TRBV7-2
cdr3_nt: TGTGCCAGCAGCTTAGCCGGGACTAGCGTCTCTCCCTCCTACGAGCAGTACTTC
cdr3_aa: CASSLAGTSVSPSYEQYF

d_call: TRBD2
j_call: TRBJ2-7
clone_size: -
v_call: TRBV14
cdr3_nt: TGTGCCAGCTCGAATGCGACTAGCGGACCCTACGAGCAGTACTTC
cdr3_aa: CASSNATSGPYEQYF

d_call: TRBD1
j_call: TRBJ1-2
clone_size: -
v_call: TRBV4-3
cdr3_nt: TGCGCCAGCAGCCCGGACAGGGACTATGGCTACACCTTC
cdr3_aa: CASSPDRDYGYTF

d_call: -
j_call: TRBJ2-4
clone_size: -
v_call: TRBV27
cdr3_nt: TGTGCCAGCAGTAGGATTTGGATGGGCCCCTTGCCTAACATTCAGTACTTC
cdr3_aa: CASSRIWMGPLPNIQYF